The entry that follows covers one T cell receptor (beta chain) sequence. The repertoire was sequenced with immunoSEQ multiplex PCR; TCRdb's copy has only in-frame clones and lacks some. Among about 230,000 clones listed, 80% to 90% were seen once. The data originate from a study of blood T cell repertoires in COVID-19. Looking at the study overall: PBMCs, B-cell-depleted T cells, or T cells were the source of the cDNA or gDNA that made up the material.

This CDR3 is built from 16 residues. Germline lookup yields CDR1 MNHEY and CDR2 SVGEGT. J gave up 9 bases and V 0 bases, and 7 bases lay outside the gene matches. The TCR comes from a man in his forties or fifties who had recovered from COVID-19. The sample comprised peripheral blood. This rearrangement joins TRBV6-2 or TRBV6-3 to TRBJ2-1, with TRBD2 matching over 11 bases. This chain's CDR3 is CASSYSGLAVGGEQFF. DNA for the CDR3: TGTGCCAGCAGTTACTCGGGACTAGCGGTAGGTGGTGAGCAGTTCTTC.